The entry below gives a single T cell receptor beta chain sequence along with its context. The data derive from a study of blood T cell repertoires in COVID-19. Across the study: Sites across the United States, Italy and Spain contributed samples from acute and convalescent COVID-19. The analysed material was cDNA or gDNA that came from T cells, B-cell-depleted T cells, or PBMCs.

The junction had 13 bases not matched to a gene; V was cut back by 5 bases and J by 7 bases. This CDR3 has 16 amino acids. Germline CDR1 reads MDHEN; CDR2 reads SYDVKM. Original handling: Counts of nucleated cells, estimated from reference gene primer amplification, were obtained. Sequencing was performed with immunoSEQ multiplex PCR; in TCRdb, only in-frame clones are kept and a portion is missing. V and J calls and clone size come straight from that table; D and trimming were deduced from the DNA. The repertoire holds more than 110,000 clones, with around 79% as singletons. This receptor was identified in a man in his sixties with acute or convalescent COVID-19. The sample comprised peripheral blood. This rearrangement joins TRBV28 to TRBJ2-1, with TRBD1 matching over 8 bases. The DNA of the CDR3 is TGTGCCAGCAGTCCCTCATGGACAGGGACATTGAATGAGCAGTTCTTC. Protein sequence: CASSPSWTGTLNEQFF.